A selection of T cell receptor beta chains follows, all from one sample in a study of blood T cell repertoires in COVID-19. The table came from immunoSEQ multiplex PCR; TCRdb's copy has only in-frame clones and leaves some out. The repertoire holds hundreds of thousands of clones, with 86% as singletons. The sequenced material came from peripheral blood. These receptor sequences come from a woman aged 55-69 years with COVID-19, enrolled during active disease. CDR3s include the opening cysteine and the closing phenylalanine or tryptophan. The D gene is left open where the match is weak. A clone size is listed for some rows: how often the clone was seen (once, few, many), or a class if it is expanded.

j_gene: TRBJ2-1
abundance: NA
d_gene: NA
v_gene: TRBV9
CDR3nt: TGTGCCAGCAGCGTTGGCAAAACCTACAATGAGCAGTTCTTC
CDR3aa: CASSVGKTYNEQFF

j_gene: TRBJ2-7
abundance: NA
d_gene: TRBD1
v_gene: TRBV5-1
CDR3nt: TGCGCCAGCAGCTCGACAGGGGCAGCCTACGAGCAGTACTTC
CDR3aa: CASSSTGAAYEQYF

j_gene: TRBJ2-5
abundance: NA
d_gene: NA
v_gene: TRBV20-1
CDR3nt: TGCAGTGCCTTAGCTGAGACCCAGTACTTC
CDR3aa: CSALAETQYF

j_gene: TRBJ2-1
abundance: NA
d_gene: NA
v_gene: TRBV27
CDR3nt: TGTGCCAGCAGTTTAGGGCTCCCCTACAATGAGCAGTTCTTC
CDR3aa: CASSLGLPYNEQFF

j_gene: TRBJ2-3
abundance: NA
d_gene: NA
v_gene: TRBV7-3
CDR3nt: TGTGCCAGCAGCTCCCCAACAGCAGATACGCAGTATTTT
CDR3aa: CASSSPTADTQYF

j_gene: TRBJ2-5
abundance: few
d_gene: TRBD1
v_gene: TRBV9
CDR3nt: TGTGCCAGCAGCGCGACAGGGCCCGAGACCCAGTACTTC
CDR3aa: CASSATGPETQYF

j_gene: TRBJ1-2
abundance: NA
d_gene: NA
v_gene: TRBV12-3/TRBV12-4
CDR3nt: TGTGCCAGCAGTTTGGACTCTAACTATGGCTACACCTTC
CDR3aa: CASSLDSNYGYTF

j_gene: TRBJ2-7
abundance: NA
d_gene: NA
v_gene: TRBV12-3/TRBV12-4
CDR3nt: TGTGCCAGCAGTTTACCAGGCACCTACGAGCAGTACTTC
CDR3aa: CASSLPGTYEQYF

j_gene: TRBJ1-1
abundance: NA
d_gene: NA
v_gene: TRBV10-3
CDR3nt: TGTGCCATCAGTGAGTTGTTGAGTGCCTCCTACACTGAAGCTTTCTTT
CDR3aa: CAISELLSASYTEAFF

j_gene: TRBJ1-5
abundance: NA
d_gene: NA
v_gene: TRBV13
CDR3nt: TGTGCCAGCAGCGAGGGACACCGCAATCAGCCCCAGCATTTT
CDR3aa: CASSEGHRNQPQHF

j_gene: TRBJ1-1
abundance: NA
d_gene: NA
v_gene: TRBV7-9
CDR3nt: TGTGCCAGCAGCTCGAACCTCAGGGGAAACACTGAAGCTTTCTTT
CDR3aa: CASSSNLRGNTEAFF

j_gene: TRBJ2-7
abundance: NA
d_gene: NA
v_gene: TRBV27
CDR3nt: TGTGCCAGCAGCCTCACCCTCGGGAGCGGCGCCTACGAGCAGTACTTC
CDR3aa: CASSLTLGSGAYEQYF

j_gene: TRBJ1-1
abundance: NA
d_gene: TRBD1
v_gene: TRBV29-1
CDR3nt: TGCAGCGTATCAGGACAGGATCGAAAGGGGACTGAAGCTTTCTTT
CDR3aa: CSVSGQDRKGTEAFF

j_gene: TRBJ2-7
abundance: NA
d_gene: TRBD1
v_gene: TRBV19
CDR3nt: TGTGCCAGCGCTAGACTGGGGACAGGCTTCCGCGAGCAGTACTTC
CDR3aa: CASARLGTGFREQYF

j_gene: TRBJ2-1
abundance: NA
d_gene: TRBD2
v_gene: TRBV5-1
CDR3nt: TGCGCCAGCAAGAGGACTAGCGGGGACTCCTACAATGAGCAGTTCTTC
CDR3aa: CASKRTSGDSYNEQFF

j_gene: TRBJ2-2
abundance: NA
d_gene: NA
v_gene: TRBV7-3
CDR3nt: TGTGCCAGCACCCAGACCGGGGAGCTGTTTTTT
CDR3aa: CASTQTGELFF

j_gene: TRBJ2-7
abundance: NA
d_gene: NA
v_gene: TRBV19
CDR3nt: TGTGCCAGTAGTATTACTAGCAGCTCCTACGAGCAGTACTTC
CDR3aa: CASSITSSSYEQYF

j_gene: TRBJ2-1
abundance: NA
d_gene: TRBD2
v_gene: TRBV13
CDR3nt: TGTGCCAGCAGCTTAGGGGGCTTAGCGGGGGTTAACAATGAGCAGTTCTTC
CDR3aa: CASSLGGLAGVNNEQFF

j_gene: TRBJ1-6
abundance: NA
d_gene: TRBD1
v_gene: TRBV6-1
CDR3nt: TGTGCCAGCAGTGAAGCTGGGGCAGGGGGTTGGGGGTCACCCCTCCACTTT
CDR3aa: CASSEAGAGGWGSPLHF

j_gene: TRBJ1-3
abundance: once
d_gene: NA
v_gene: TRBV5-1
CDR3nt: TGCGCCAGCAGCTCCGGGCAGGGCAGCTCTGGAAACACCATATATTTT
CDR3aa: CASSSGQGSSGNTIYF

j_gene: TRBJ2-5
abundance: NA
d_gene: NA
v_gene: TRBV6-6
CDR3nt: TGTGCCAGCAGCCCCCAGCAGGGGAATAGGACCCAGTACTTC
CDR3aa: CASSPQQGNRTQYF

j_gene: TRBJ2-4
abundance: NA
d_gene: NA
v_gene: TRBV28
CDR3nt: TGTGCCAGCAGTTCCGACGGGGTAGGCAAAAACATTCAGTACTTC
CDR3aa: CASSSDGVGKNIQYF

j_gene: TRBJ2-7
abundance: NA
d_gene: NA
v_gene: TRBV4-3
CDR3nt: TGCGCCAGCAGCCAAGATCACGCAGCGAGCTCCTACGAGCAGTACTTC
CDR3aa: CASSQDHAASSYEQYF

j_gene: TRBJ2-1
abundance: NA
d_gene: NA
v_gene: TRBV11-2
CDR3nt: TGTGCCAGCAGCCCCGGTTTCGATGAGCAGTTCTTC
CDR3aa: CASSPGFDEQFF

j_gene: TRBJ1-4
abundance: NA
d_gene: TRBD1
v_gene: TRBV10-3
CDR3nt: TGTGCCACCTCGACAGGGGATGAAAAACTGTTTTTT
CDR3aa: CATSTGDEKLFF

j_gene: TRBJ2-5
abundance: NA
d_gene: NA
v_gene: TRBV7-7
CDR3nt: TGTGCCAGCAGCGCAGGGGCAGACGGAGAGACCCAGTACTTC
CDR3aa: CASSAGADGETQYF

j_gene: TRBJ2-3
abundance: NA
d_gene: NA
v_gene: TRBV2
CDR3nt: TGTGCCAGCAGTCTAGAGTTATCTAGCACAGATACGCAGTATTTT
CDR3aa: CASSLELSSTDTQYF

j_gene: TRBJ2-2
abundance: NA
d_gene: TRBD2
v_gene: TRBV7-9
CDR3nt: TGTGCCAGCAGCCCCAGCGGGGCGGGCACCGGGGAGCTGTTTTTT
CDR3aa: CASSPSGAGTGELFF

j_gene: TRBJ2-7
abundance: NA
d_gene: TRBD1
v_gene: TRBV5-4
CDR3nt: TGTGCCGCCAGTAGGACAGGGTTCAACGAGCAGTACTTC
CDR3aa: CAASRTGFNEQYF

j_gene: TRBJ2-2
abundance: NA
d_gene: NA
v_gene: TRBV4-2
CDR3nt: TGTGCCAGTAGAGGGCGGGGGCCTTTTACTAACACCGGGGAGCTGTTTTTT
CDR3aa: CASRGRGPFTNTGELFF

j_gene: TRBJ2-7
abundance: NA
d_gene: TRBD1
v_gene: TRBV30
CDR3nt: TGTGCCTGGAGCCTCCGTCACAGGGGAGCCCCCTACGAGCAGTACTTC
CDR3aa: CAWSLRHRGAPYEQYF

j_gene: TRBJ2-3
abundance: NA
d_gene: TRBD1
v_gene: TRBV29-1
CDR3nt: TGCAGCGTTGCCATGACAGGGTTCGTGACAGATACGCAGTATTTT
CDR3aa: CSVAMTGFVTDTQYF

j_gene: TRBJ1-5
abundance: NA
d_gene: NA
v_gene: TRBV4-1
CDR3nt: TGCGCCAGCAGCCAAGATTCGGAGGGATCGTTGCCCCAGCATTTT
CDR3aa: CASSQDSEGSLPQHF

j_gene: TRBJ2-2
abundance: NA
d_gene: TRBD2
v_gene: TRBV10-2
CDR3nt: TGCGCCAGCAGTGAAGCTAGCGGGGGGAGGCCCGGGGAGCTGTTTTTT
CDR3aa: CASSEASGGRPGELFF

j_gene: TRBJ1-2
abundance: once
d_gene: TRBD1
v_gene: TRBV9
CDR3nt: TGTGCCAGCAGCGCCCTCATGGGACAGGGGGAGGAGGGCTACACCTTC
CDR3aa: CASSALMGQGEEGYTF

j_gene: TRBJ2-1
abundance: NA
d_gene: NA
v_gene: TRBV7-3
CDR3nt: TGTGCCAGCAGCTTAAGAACACCCACCTACAATGAGCAGTTCTTC
CDR3aa: CASSLRTPTYNEQFF

j_gene: TRBJ2-1
abundance: NA
d_gene: TRBD2
v_gene: TRBV9
CDR3nt: TGTGCCAGCAGCCCTTCCGGGGGGGCTTCCGGTGAGCAGTTCTTC
CDR3aa: CASSPSGGASGEQFF

j_gene: TRBJ2-3
abundance: NA
d_gene: NA
v_gene: TRBV19
CDR3nt: TGTGCCAGTAGTATAGAGGCTCTCGTGGATACGCAGTATTTT
CDR3aa: CASSIEALVDTQYF

j_gene: TRBJ2-2
abundance: NA
d_gene: TRBD2
v_gene: TRBV9
CDR3nt: TGTGCCAGCAGCGTATTCGGGACTACCACCCCCGGGGAGCTGTTTTTT
CDR3aa: CASSVFGTTTPGELFF

j_gene: TRBJ2-3
abundance: once
d_gene: TRBD2
v_gene: TRBV5-1
CDR3nt: TGCGCCAGCAGTCTGGGACTAGCGGGGGAGGGGGATACGCAGTATTTT
CDR3aa: CASSLGLAGEGDTQYF

j_gene: TRBJ2-7
abundance: NA
d_gene: NA
v_gene: TRBV5-6
CDR3nt: TGTGCCAGCAGCTTGCGGCTACAGGGAGTGGGGGTCTCCTACGAGCAGTACTTC
CDR3aa: CASSLRLQGVGVSYEQYF

j_gene: TRBJ1-1
abundance: NA
d_gene: NA
v_gene: TRBV6-4
CDR3nt: TGTGCCAGCAGCAACGGCCGGGGGACTGAAGCTTTCTTT
CDR3aa: CASSNGRGTEAFF

j_gene: TRBJ2-5
abundance: NA
d_gene: TRBD2
v_gene: TRBV13
CDR3nt: TGTGCCAGCAGCTTGGAGCGGGGGGAGGGAGAGACCCAGTACTTC
CDR3aa: CASSLERGEGETQYF

j_gene: TRBJ2-1
abundance: NA
d_gene: TRBD2
v_gene: TRBV11-2
CDR3nt: TGTGCCAGCACCAAGTCGGGGGGGATGGGCAATGAGCAGTTCTTC
CDR3aa: CASTKSGGMGNEQFF

j_gene: TRBJ1-1
abundance: NA
d_gene: NA
v_gene: TRBV4-1
CDR3nt: TGCGCCAGCAGCGATCATGGGCTGAACACTGAAGCTTTCTTT
CDR3aa: CASSDHGLNTEAFF

j_gene: TRBJ2-7
abundance: NA
d_gene: NA
v_gene: TRBV7-9
CDR3nt: TGTGCCAGCAGTTCAATGTCTCGACGGGGGCAGTACTTC
CDR3aa: CASSSMSRRGQYF

j_gene: TRBJ2-7
abundance: NA
d_gene: NA
v_gene: TRBV9
CDR3nt: TGTGCCAGCAGCGGAAACAGGGTTGACGAGCAGTACTTC
CDR3aa: CASSGNRVDEQYF

j_gene: TRBJ2-3
abundance: NA
d_gene: TRBD2
v_gene: TRBV7-3
CDR3nt: TGTGCCAGCAGCTTCACTAGCGGGGGGGCAGCAGATACGCAGTATTTT
CDR3aa: CASSFTSGGAADTQYF

j_gene: TRBJ2-2
abundance: NA
d_gene: TRBD2
v_gene: TRBV7-2
CDR3nt: TGTGCCAGCAGCTTGACTAGCGGGGCAGGCACCGGGGAGCTGTTTTTT
CDR3aa: CASSLTSGAGTGELFF

j_gene: TRBJ1-2
abundance: NA
d_gene: NA
v_gene: TRBV5-8
CDR3nt: TGTGCCAGCAGCTTGGAGACAGGCGGTGGCTACACCTTC
CDR3aa: CASSLETGGGYTF